This T cell receptor beta chain was recovered during a study of blood T cell repertoires in COVID-19. The V and J ends lost 2 bases and 1 base, in that order; junction bases with no gene match: 4. CDR1 and CDR2 (germline): KGHSH, LQKENI. The CDR3 loop spans 16 amino acids. Sequencing used immunoSEQ multiplex PCR; TCRdb keeps in-frame clones, though not all of them. The repertoire holds a few hundred thousand clones, with over 75% as singletons. Sequencing was done on a sample of peripheral blood. The chain uses TRBV18 and TRBJ2-3; 9 positions match TRBD1. The receptor was derived from a man in his fifties or sixties with acute or convalescent COVID-19. The CDR3: CASSPGGQGRTDTQYF. The CDR3 nucleotides read TGTGCCAGCTCACCAGGAGGACAGGGGCGCACAGATACGCAGTATTTT.